The clone carrying this T cell receptor beta chain was observed at least ten times. The entry originates in a study of molecular identifiers for immune sequencing clone quantification. Listed TCR primers, together with previously described methods, were used for the bulk TCR libraries. TCRdb reprocessed the PCR reads with MiXCR, giving one entry per CDR3 protein. The sample holds just under 650,000 distinct CDR3 sequences, 15% to 20% seen once. This CDR3 region has 14 residues. Germline loops: CDR1 SGHDT, CDR2 YYEEEE. The V end lost 0 bases, the J end lost 5 bases, and 12 bases lay between the germline ends.

The receptor comes from a human donor in good health. Some libraries in this study had Jurkat cell RNA spiked in. The chain couples TRBV5-6 to TRBJ2-7; perhaps TRBD1 as D (6 bases). Sequencing used naive CD8+ T cells from blood, with Jurkat cell RNA spiked in. Described subset: FACS-sorted CD8+CD4-CCR7+CD45RA+ naive T cells. CDR3 sequence reads: CASSLAGAVNEQYF. Here the CDR3 DNA reads TGTGCCAGCAGCTTGGCAGGGGCGGTCAACGAGCAGTACTTC.